This T cell receptor beta chain originates from a study of blood T cell repertoires in COVID-19. Clones were sequenced by immunoSEQ multiplex PCR, and TCRdb holds only the in-frame ones, with some missing. This table has about 370,000 clones, roughly 86% appearing once. The CDR3 loop spans 14 amino acids. V lost 1 base, J lost 3 bases, and 9 bases lay in between. From germline, CDR1 is LGHNA and CDR2 YNFKEQ. This receptor was identified in a woman aged 25 to 39 with COVID-19, enrolled during active disease. V and J are TRBV4-2 and TRBJ2-5; D call uncertain. Sequencing was carried out using peripheral blood. CDR3 region: CASSQAATEETQYF. The CDR3, as DNA: TGTGCCAGCAGCCAAGCAGCGACCGAAGAGACCCAGTACTTC.